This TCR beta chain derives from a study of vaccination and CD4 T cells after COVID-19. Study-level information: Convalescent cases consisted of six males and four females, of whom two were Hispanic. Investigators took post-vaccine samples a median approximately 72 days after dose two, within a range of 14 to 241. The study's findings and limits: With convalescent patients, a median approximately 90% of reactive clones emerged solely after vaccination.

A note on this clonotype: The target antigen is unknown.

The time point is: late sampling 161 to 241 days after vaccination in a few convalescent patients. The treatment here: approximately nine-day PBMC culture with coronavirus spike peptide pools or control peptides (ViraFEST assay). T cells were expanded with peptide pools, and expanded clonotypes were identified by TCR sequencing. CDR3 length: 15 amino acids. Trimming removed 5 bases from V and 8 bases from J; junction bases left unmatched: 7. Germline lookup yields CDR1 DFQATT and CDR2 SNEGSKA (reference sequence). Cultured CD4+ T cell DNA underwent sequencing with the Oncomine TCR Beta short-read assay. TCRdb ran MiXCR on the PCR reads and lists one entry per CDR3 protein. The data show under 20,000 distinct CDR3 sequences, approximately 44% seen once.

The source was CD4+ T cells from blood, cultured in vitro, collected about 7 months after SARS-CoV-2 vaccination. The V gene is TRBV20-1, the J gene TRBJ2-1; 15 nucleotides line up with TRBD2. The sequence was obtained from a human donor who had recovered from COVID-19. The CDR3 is CSAGGTSGRLYEQFF. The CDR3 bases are TGCAGTGCTGGGGGGACTAGCGGGAGGTTGTATGAGCAGTTCTTC.